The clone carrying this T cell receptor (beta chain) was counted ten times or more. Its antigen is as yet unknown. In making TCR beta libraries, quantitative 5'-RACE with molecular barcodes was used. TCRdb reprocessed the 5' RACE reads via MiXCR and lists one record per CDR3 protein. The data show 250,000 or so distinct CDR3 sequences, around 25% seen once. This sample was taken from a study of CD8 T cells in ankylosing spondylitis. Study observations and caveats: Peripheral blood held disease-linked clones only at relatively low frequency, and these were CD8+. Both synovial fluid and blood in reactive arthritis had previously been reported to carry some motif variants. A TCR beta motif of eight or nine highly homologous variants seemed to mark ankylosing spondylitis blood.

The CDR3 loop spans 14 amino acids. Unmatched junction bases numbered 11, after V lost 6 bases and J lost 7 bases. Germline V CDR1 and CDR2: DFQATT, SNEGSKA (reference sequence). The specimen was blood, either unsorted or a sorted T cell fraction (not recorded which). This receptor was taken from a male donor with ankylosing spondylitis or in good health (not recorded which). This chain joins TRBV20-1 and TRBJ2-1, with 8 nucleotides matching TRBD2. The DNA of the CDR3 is TGCAGTGCATCGGGAGGGCGTCTGGGGAATGAGCAGTTCTTC. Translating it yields CSASGGRLGNEQFF.